This TCR beta chain was sequenced for a study of beta chain features in type 1 diabetes. Points from the study as a whole: Unsettled here was the matter of whether HLA type influences TCRB rearrangement. TCRB CDR3s were moderately but significantly shorter in Type 1 diabetes patients in all four CD4+ subsets. cDNA-based reads could over-represent cells with high TCR expression.

Sampling consisted of one heparinised blood draw per donor, averaging approximately 120 mL. Naive, central memory, regulatory and stem cell-like memory cells within the CD4+ compartment were sorted using CD45RO/CCR7/CD25/CD127/CD95/CD27. To note about this clone: Its antigen remains unidentified.

Sequencing targeted expressed TCRB transcripts, as all isolated RNA had been reverse transcribed. Method: immunoSEQ multiplex PCR; TCRdb's copy keeps in-frame clones and lacks some. The sample has about 640,000 clones, approximately 13% seen once. This CDR3 has 14 residues. Trimming took 1 base from V and 4 from J, leaving 13 bases between them. Germline V gene lookup returns CDR1 SQVTM and CDR2 ANQGSEA. The sequenced sample consisted of naive CD4+ T cells from blood. The origin of this receptor is a man younger than 40 with type 1 diabetes. This chain uses TRBV29-1 with TRBJ1-1; weak D call: TRBD1 (5 bases). The CDR3 sequence: CSVEGFQGSTEAFF. CDR3 DNA: TGCAGCGTTGAAGGGTTTCAGGGATCCACTGAAGCTTTCTTT.